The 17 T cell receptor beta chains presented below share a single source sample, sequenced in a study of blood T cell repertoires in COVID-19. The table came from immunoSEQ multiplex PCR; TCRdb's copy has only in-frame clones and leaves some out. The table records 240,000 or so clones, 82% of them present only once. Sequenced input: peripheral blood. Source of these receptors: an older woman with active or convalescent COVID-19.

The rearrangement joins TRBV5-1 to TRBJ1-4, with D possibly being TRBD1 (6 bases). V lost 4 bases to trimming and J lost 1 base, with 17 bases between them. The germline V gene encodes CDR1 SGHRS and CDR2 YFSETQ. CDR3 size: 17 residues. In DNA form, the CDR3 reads TGCGCCAGCAGCCCCCTTGGGACATCGGGAACTAATGAAAAACTGTTTTTT. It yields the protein CASSPLGTSGTNEKLFF.

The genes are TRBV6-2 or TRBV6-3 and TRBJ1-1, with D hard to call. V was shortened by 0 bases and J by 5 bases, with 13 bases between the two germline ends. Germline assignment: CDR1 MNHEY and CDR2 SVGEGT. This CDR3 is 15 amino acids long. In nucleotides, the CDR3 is TGTGCCAGCAGTTACTCGATCGGCCGGGGAACTGAAGCTTTCTTT. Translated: CASSYSIGRGTEAFF.

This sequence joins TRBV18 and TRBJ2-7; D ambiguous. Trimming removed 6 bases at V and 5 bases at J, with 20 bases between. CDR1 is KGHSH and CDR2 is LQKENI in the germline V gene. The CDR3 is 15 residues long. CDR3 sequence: CASSRTIIAPDEQYF. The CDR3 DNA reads TGTGCCAGCTCCCGCACCATTATAGCTCCTGACGAGCAGTACTTC.

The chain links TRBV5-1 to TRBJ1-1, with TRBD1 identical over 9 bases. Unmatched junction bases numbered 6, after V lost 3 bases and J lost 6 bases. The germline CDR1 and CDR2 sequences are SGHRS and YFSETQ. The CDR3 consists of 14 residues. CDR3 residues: CASSSTGTGSEAFF. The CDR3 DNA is TGCGCCAGCAGCTCGACCGGGACAGGGTCTGAAGCTTTCTTT.

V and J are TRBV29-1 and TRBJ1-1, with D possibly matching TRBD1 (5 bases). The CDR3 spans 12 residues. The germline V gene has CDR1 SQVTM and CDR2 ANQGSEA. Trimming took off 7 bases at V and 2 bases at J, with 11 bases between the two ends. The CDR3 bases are TGCAGCGCCGGTGGGGCAAACACTGAAGCTTTCTTT. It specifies CSAGGANTEAFF.

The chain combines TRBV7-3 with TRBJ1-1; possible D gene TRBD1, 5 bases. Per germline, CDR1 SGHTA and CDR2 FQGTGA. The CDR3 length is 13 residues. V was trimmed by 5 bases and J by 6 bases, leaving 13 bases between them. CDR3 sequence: CASSPQRGAEAFF. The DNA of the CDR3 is TGTGCCAGCAGCCCCCAAAGGGGCGCTGAAGCTTTCTTT.

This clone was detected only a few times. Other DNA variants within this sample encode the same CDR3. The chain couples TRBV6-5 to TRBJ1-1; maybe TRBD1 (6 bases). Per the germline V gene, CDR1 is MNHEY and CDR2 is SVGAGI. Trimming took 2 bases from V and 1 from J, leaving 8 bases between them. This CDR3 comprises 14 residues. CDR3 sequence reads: CASSYGGANTEAFF. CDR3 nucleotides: TGTGCCAGCAGTTACGGGGGGGCGAACACTGAAGCTTTCTTT.

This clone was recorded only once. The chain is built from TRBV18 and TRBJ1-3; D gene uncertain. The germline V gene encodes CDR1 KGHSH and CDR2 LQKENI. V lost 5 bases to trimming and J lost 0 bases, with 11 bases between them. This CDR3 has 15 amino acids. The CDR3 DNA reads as TGTGCCAGCTCAACAACACCATCCTCTGGAAACACCATATATTTT. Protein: CASSTTPSSGNTIYF.

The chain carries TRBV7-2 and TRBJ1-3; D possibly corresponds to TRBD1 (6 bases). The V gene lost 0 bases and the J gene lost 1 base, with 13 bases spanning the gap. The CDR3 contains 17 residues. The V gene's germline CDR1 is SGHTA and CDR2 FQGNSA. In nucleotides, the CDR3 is TGTGCCAGCAGCTTAGCGGGCTGGGGGCAGTCTGGAAACACCATATATTTT. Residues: CASSLAGWGQSGNTIYF.

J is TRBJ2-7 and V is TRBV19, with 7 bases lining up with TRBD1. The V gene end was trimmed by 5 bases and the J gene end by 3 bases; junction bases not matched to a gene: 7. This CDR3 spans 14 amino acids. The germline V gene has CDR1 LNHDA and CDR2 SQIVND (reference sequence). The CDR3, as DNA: TGTGCCAGTAGTGGTACAGGGGAAGGCTACGAGCAGTACTTC. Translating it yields CASSGTGEGYEQYF. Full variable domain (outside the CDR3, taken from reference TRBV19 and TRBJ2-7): DGGITQSPKYLFRKEGQNVTLSCEQNLNHDAMYWYRQDPGQGLRLIYYSQIVNDFQKGDIAEGYSVSREKKESFPLTVTSAQKNPTAFYLCASSGTGEGYEQYFGPGTRLTVT.

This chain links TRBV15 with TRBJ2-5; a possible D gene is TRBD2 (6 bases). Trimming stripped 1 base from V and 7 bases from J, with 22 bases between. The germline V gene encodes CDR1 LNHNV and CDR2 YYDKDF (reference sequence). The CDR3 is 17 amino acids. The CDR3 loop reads CATSRGPPSRDGGTQYF. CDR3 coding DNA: TGTGCCACCAGCAGAGGCCCACCGAGCAGGGACGGGGGGACCCAGTACTTC.

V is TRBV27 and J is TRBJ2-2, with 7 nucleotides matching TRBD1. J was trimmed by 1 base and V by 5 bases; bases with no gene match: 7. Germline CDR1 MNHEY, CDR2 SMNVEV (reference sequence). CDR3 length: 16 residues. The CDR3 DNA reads TGTGCCAGCAGTGCACCCAGGACAGGGAACACCGGGGAGCTGTTTTTT. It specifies CASSAPRTGNTGELFF.

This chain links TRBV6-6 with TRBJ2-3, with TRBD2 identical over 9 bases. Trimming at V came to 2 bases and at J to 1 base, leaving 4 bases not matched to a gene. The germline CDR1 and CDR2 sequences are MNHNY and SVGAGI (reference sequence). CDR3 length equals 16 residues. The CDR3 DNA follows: TGTGCCAGCAGTTACGGCCTAGCGGGGCGCACAGATACGCAGTATTTT. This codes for CASSYGLAGRTDTQYF.

CDR3 sequence reads: CASSQEGVGRNTEAFF. CDR3 nucleotide sequence: TGTGCCAGCAGCCAAGAGGGTGTGGGGAGGAACACTGAAGCTTTCTTT. The chain carries TRBV14 and TRBJ1-1, with no clear D. In germline, CDR1 is SGHDN, CDR2 FVKESK. The V and J ends lost 0 bases and 1 base respectively, with 12 bases between them. The CDR3 covers 16 residues.

The CDR3 nucleotides read TGTGCCAGCAGCCAAAGGACAGGGCCAACCTATGGCTACACCTTC. Its protein is CASSQRTGPTYGYTF. The J gene is TRBJ1-2, the V gene TRBV4-2, with 8 bases matching TRBD1. The CDR3 has 15 amino acids. V lost 2 bases to trimming and J lost 4 bases; unmatched junction nucleotides: 6. Germline V gene lookup returns CDR1 LGHNA and CDR2 YNFKEQ.

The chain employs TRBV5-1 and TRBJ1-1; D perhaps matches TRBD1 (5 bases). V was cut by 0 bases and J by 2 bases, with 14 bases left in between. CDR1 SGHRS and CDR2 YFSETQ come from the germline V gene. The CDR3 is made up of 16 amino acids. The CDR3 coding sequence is TGCGCCAGCAGCTTGGGTGGGGGGATACTAAACACTGAAGCTTTCTTT. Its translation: CASSLGGGILNTEAFF.

CDR3 protein: CASSLALGQASGNTIYF. CDR3 nucleotide sequence: TGTGCCAGCAGCTTGGCCTTGGGCCAAGCCTCTGGAAACACCATATATTTT. The rearrangement links TRBV5-5 to TRBJ1-3; D is unclear. Deletions cut 0 bases from V and 0 bases from J, with 13 bases between. CDR1 and CDR2 (germline): SGHKS, YYEKEE (reference sequence). This CDR3 has 17 residues.